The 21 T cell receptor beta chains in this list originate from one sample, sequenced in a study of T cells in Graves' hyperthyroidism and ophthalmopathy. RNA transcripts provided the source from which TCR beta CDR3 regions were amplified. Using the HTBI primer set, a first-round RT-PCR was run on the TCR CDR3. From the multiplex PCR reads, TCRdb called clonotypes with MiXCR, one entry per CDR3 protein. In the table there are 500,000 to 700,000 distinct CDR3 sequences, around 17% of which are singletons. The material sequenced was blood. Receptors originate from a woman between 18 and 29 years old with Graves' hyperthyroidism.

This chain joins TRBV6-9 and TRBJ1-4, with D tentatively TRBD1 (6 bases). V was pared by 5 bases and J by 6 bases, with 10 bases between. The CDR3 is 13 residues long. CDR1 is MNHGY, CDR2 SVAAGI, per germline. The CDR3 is CASSGGQDEKLFF. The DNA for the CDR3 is TGTGCCAGCAGTGGGGGGCAGGATGAAAAACTGTTTTTT.

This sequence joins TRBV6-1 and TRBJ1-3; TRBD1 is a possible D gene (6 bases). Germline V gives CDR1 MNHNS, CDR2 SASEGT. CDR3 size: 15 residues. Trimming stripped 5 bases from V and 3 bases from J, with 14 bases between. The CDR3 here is CASSSTGMGGNTIYF. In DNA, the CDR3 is TGTGCCAGCAGTTCTACAGGGATGGGTGGAAACACCATATATTTT.

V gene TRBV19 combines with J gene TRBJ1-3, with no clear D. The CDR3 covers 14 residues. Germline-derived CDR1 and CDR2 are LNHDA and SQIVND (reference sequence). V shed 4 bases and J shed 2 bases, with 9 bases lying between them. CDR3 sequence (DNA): TGTGCCAGTAGTAGTACCTGGACTGGAAACACCATATATTTT. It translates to CASSSTWTGNTIYF.

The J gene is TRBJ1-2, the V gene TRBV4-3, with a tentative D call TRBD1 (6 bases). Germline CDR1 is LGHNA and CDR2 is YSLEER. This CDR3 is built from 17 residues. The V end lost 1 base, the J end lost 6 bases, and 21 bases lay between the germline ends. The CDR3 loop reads CASSQAHGYRVMDGYTF. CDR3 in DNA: TGCGCCAGCAGCCAAGCCCACGGATACAGGGTCATGGATGGCTACACCTTC.

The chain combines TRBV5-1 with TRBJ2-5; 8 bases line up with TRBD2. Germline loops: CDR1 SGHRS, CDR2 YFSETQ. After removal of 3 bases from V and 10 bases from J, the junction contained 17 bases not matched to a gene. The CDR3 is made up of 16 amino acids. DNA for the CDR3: TGCGCCAGCAGCTCCTTGAGAGTTAGCGGGGAAGGGATCCAGTACTTC. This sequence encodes CASSSLRVSGEGIQYF.

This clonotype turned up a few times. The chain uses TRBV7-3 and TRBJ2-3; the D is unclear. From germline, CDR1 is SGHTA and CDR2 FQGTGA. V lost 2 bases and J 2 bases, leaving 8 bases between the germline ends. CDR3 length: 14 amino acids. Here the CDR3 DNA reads TGTGCCAGCAGCTTATTTGGTCCCACAGATACGCAGTATTTT. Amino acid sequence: CASSLFGPTDTQYF.

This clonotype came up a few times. The CDR3 DNA follows: TGTGCCAGCTCAAACCGGGGAAAAAGTGGGGACACTGAAGCTTTCTTT. Translation gives CASSNRGKSGDTEAFF. The gene calls are TRBV2 and TRBJ1-1; D remains unclear. CDR3 size: 16 residues. CDR1 is SNHLY, CDR2 FYNNEI, per germline. V lost 8 bases and J 3 bases, leaving 22 bases between the germline ends.

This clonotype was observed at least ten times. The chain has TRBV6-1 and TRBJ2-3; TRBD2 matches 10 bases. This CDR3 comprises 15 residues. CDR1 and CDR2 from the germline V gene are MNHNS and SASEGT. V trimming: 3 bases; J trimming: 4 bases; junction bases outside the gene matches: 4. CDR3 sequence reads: CASSELAGAADTQYF. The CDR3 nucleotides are TGTGCCAGCAGTGAGCTAGCGGGAGCGGCAGATACGCAGTATTTT.

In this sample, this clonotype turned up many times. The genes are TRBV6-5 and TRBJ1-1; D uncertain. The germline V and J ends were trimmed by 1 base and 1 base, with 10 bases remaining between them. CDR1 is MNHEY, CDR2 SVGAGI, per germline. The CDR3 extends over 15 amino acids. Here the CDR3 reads CASSYFPGPNTEAFF. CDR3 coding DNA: TGTGCCAGCAGTTACTTCCCAGGACCGAACACTGAAGCTTTCTTT.

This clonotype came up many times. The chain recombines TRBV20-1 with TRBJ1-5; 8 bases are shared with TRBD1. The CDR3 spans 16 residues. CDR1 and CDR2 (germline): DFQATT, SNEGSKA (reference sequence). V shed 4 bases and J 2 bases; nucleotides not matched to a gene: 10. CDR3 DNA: TGCAGTGCTAAGAGCGGGACAGGCTTTGGCAATCAGCCCCAGCATTTT. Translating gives CSAKSGTGFGNQPQHF.

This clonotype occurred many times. The CDR3 loop reads CASRRTGGYGYTF. The CDR3 region has the DNA TGTGCCAGCAGGCGGACAGGGGGCTATGGCTACACCTTC. The genes are TRBV28 and TRBJ1-2, with 10 bases lining up with TRBD1. The CDR3 spans 13 residues. Trimming took 6 bases from V and 4 from J; bases not matched to a gene: 2. The germline V gene has CDR1 MDHEN and CDR2 SYDVKM.

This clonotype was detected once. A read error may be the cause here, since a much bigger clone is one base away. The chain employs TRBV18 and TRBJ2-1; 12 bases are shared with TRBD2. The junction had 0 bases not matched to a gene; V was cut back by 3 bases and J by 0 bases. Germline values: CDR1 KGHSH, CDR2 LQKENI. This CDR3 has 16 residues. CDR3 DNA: TGTGCCAGCTCACCGGGACTAGCGGGCTCCTACAATGAGCAGTTCTTC. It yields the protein CASSPGLAGSYNEQFF.

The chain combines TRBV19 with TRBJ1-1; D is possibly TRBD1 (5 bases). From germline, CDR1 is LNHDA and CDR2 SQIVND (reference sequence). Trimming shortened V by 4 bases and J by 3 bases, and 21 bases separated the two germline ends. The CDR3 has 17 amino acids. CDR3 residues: CASSNPLGQARDTEAFF. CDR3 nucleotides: TGTGCCAGTAGTAATCCCCTCGGACAAGCTCGGGACACTGAAGCTTTCTTT.

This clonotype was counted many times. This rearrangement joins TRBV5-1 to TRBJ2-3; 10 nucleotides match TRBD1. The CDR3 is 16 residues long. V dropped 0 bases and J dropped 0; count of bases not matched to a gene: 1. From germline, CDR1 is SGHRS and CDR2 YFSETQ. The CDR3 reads CASSLGQGASTDTQYF. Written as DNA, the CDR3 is TGCGCCAGCAGCTTGGGACAGGGGGCGAGCACAGATACGCAGTATTTT.

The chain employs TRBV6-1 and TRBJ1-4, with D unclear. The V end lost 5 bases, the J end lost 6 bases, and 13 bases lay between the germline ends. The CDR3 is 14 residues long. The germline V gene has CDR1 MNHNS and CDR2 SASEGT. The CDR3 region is CASSPLRRDEKLFF. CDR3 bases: TGTGCCAGCAGTCCGCTAAGAAGGGATGAAAAACTGTTTTTT.

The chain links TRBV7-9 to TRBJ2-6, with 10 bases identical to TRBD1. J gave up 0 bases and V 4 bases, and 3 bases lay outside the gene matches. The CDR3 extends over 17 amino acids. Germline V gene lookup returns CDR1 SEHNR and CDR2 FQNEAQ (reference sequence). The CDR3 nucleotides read TGTGCCAGCAGCTCCGGGACAGGGGTCTCTGGGGCCAACGTCCTGACTTTC. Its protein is CASSSGTGVSGANVLTF. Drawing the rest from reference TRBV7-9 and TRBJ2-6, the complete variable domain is DTGVSQNPRHKITKRGQNVTFRCDPISEHNRLYWYRQTLGQGPEFLTYFQNEAQLEKSRLLSDRFSAERPKGSFSTLEIQRTEQGDSAMYLCASSSGTGVSGANVLTFGAGSRLTVL.

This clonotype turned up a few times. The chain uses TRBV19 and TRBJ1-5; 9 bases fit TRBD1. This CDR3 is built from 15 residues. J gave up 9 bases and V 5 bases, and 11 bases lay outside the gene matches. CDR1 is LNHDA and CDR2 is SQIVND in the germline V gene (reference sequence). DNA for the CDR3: TGTGCCAGTAGTCTATTGCCGGGACAGGGTTTGCCCCAGCATTTT. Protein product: CASSLLPGQGLPQHF.

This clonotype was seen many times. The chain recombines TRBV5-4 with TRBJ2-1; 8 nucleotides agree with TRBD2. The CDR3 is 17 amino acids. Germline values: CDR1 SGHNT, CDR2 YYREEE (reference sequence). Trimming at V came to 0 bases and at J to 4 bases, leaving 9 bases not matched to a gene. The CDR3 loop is CASSLAATSGLYNEQFF. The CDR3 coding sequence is TGTGCCAGCAGCTTGGCCGCTACTAGCGGACTATACAATGAGCAGTTCTTC. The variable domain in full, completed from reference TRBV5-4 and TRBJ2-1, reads ETGVTQSPTHLIKTRGQQVTLRCSSQSGHNTVSWYQQALGQGPQFIFQYYREEENGRGNFPPRFSGLQFPNYSSELNVNALELDDSALYLCASSLAATSGLYNEQFFGPGTRLTVL.

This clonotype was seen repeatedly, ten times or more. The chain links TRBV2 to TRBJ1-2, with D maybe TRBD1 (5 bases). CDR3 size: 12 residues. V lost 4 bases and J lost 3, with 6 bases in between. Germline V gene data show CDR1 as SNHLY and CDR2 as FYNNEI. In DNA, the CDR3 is TGTGCCAGCAGTGGAGGGGACTATGGCTACACCTTC. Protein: CASSGGDYGYTF. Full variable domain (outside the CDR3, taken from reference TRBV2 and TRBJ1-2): EPEVTQTPSHQVTQMGQEVILRCVPISNHLYFYWYRQILGQKVEFLVSFYNNEISEKSEIFDDQFSVERPDGSNFTLKIRSTKLEDSAMYFCASSGGDYGYTFGSGTRLTVV.

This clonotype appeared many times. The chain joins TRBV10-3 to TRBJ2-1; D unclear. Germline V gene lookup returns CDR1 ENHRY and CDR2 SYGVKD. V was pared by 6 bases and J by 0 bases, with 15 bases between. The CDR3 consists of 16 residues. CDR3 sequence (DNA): TGTGCCATCAGCCTCGCGACTGGAAGCTCCTACAATGAGCAGTTCTTC. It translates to CAISLATGSSYNEQFF.

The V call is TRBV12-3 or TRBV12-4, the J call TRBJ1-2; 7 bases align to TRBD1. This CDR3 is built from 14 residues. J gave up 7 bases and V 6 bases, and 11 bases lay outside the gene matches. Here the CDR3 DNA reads TGTGCCAGCAGCCCTAGGACAGGTCGTCGTGGCTACACCTTC. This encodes CASSPRTGRRGYTF.